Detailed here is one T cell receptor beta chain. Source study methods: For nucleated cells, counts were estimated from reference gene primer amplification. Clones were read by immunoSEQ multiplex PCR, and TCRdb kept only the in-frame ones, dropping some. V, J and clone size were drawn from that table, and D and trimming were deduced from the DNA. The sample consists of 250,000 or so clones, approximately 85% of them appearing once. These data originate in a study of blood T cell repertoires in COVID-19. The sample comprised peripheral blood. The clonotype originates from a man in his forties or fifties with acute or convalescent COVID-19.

In DNA, the CDR3 is TGTGCCTGGAGTGTCTCCTCCCCGGTGGATGAGCAGTTCTTC. This sequence encodes CAWSVSSPVDEQFF. The chain couples TRBV30 to TRBJ2-1; D gene ambiguous. With 0 bases removed from V and 8 bases from J, the gap between germline ends came to 14 bases. CDR1 is GTSNPN and CDR2 is SVGIG in the germline V gene (reference sequence). This CDR3 spans 14 amino acids.